This TCR beta chain originates from a study of monozygotic twins with inflammatory bowel disease (dated by TCRdb to between 2018 and 2021). With respect to the entire study: The full study comprised about 28 monozygotic twin pairs: nine German pairs (four IBD-concordant, five IBD-discordant) and 19 IBD-discordant Danish pairs. Disease-associated traits were sought mainly through comparisons between IBD patients and their genetically identical healthy co-twins within discordant pairs. Each individual had, on average, about 151 000 unique TCRalpha sequences and 181 000 unique TCRbeta sequences available for analysis.

Library method: 5' RACE. The input for every TCR library was around 4,000 ng of total RNA. For each sample, cDNA synthesis with SMARTScribe reverse transcriptase was split into eight separate reactions. During cDNA synthesis, template switching introduced unique molecular identifiers that contained a 6-nucleotide sample barcode. TCRalpha and TCRbeta cDNA was amplified by two nested PCRs of 16 and 9 cycles, with bead purification after each PCR. Before amplification, cDNA was treated with uracil DNA-glycosylase and purified using the QIAquick PCR purification kit. The second PCR was the step at which Illumina TruSeq-compatible adapters and sample-specific barcodes were added. TapeStation and Qubit were used to check library quality and concentration, and around 4.5 ng of each library went into the pool. The pooled libraries were sequenced with 2 x 100 bp reads and custom sequencing primers on an Illumina HiSeq2500 single-index Rapid Run. The original methods were these. PCR and sequencing errors were corrected by UMI-based consensus assembly using MiGEC version 1.2.6. V(D)J alignment, clonotype assembly and CDR3 extraction were performed with MiXCR version 2.1.1. Normalisation of gene usage, clonotype sharing and MAIT/NKT TCR abundance was achieved by analysing the top 1000, 10 000 and 20 000 clonotypes per sample. Diversity was computed as the inverse Simpson index with the vegan R package after downsampling to 27 000 UMIs. Paired Mann-Whitney U tests on discordant twin pairs were used, with Benjamini-Hochberg multiple-testing correction. The reads were reprocessed in TCRdb, with one entry per CDR3 protein sequence and no accompanying DNA. For this entry, the V and J calls and clone size follow TCRdb and not the study's own pipeline. The table of this sample itemizes about 380,000 distinct CDR3 sequences. The ten largest clones capture around 2.6% of the sample.

General study outcomes and caveats: No single strong signal or clonotype linked to IBD turned up in the results, so the idea that one exists was not supported. Fewer clonotypes were shared with other individuals by IBD patients than by healthy twins, most markedly in patients showing signs of disease activity. Because patients were on differing immunosuppressive treatments, the repertoires may have picked up extra background noise and inter-individual variability. No difference in repertoire similarity was observed between concordant and discordant twins, possibly owing to limited statistical power. Distinction between different T cell subtypes could not be achieved in the analysis. Measured by the inverse Simpson index, TCRbeta repertoire diversity was lower in IBD patients than in their healthy co-twins.

About this clonotype itself: This receptor's antigen is unknown.

CDR1 and CDR2, per the germline V gene, are MGHRA and YSYEKL. From cysteine to phenylalanine, the CDR3 is 14 amino acids long. No DNA appears here. An approximately 2.5 ml peripheral blood sample was drawn into PAXgene tubes per donor and stored at -80°C. Total RNA was isolated from whole blood with the PAXgene blood miRNA kit on an automated QIAcube, without T cell sorting. Peripheral blood from monozygotic twin pairs who were concordant or discordant for inflammatory bowel disease underwent deep TCRalpha and TCRbeta repertoire profiling using unique molecular barcoding. Smoking habits were recorded for all twin pairs, and each individual was classified as a current, former or never smoker.

The chain is encoded by TRBV4-1 joined to TRBJ1-2; TCRdb proposes TRBD1, but this gene call is untestable without DNA. This receptor was identified in a human donor with ulcerative colitis or Crohn's disease, or a healthy co-twin of an affected twin (not recorded which). Material: blood. The CDR3: CASSLGQTNYGYTF.